This paragraph reports one TCR beta chain. The entry originates in a study of blood T cell repertoires in COVID-19. Overall study: Some COVID-19 samples were acute and others convalescent; all came from the United States, Italy and Spain. Sample material is recorded as cDNA or gDNA derived from T cells, B-cell-depleted T cells, or PBMCs.

The authors' processing: Estimation of nucleated cell counts was performed using reference gene primer amplification. TCRdb's table, derived via immunoSEQ multiplex PCR, lists solely in-frame clones and lacks some. That table gives V, J and clone size, and the DNA gave D and trimming. Among over 150,000 clones listed, just under 85% were seen once. Patients at the Seattle site were enrolled during active infection and followed longitudinally. The source of this sequence is a woman of 80 years or more with COVID-19, enrolled during active disease. Sequencing was performed on peripheral blood.

CDR3 loop: CASSMGAGGEQYF. In DNA form, the CDR3 reads TGTGCCAGTAGTATGGGCGCAGGGGGCGAGCAGTACTTC. This chain links TRBV19 with TRBJ2-7; 7 positions agree with TRBD1. Germline CDR1 reads LNHDA; CDR2 reads SQIVND (reference sequence). The CDR3 runs to 13 residues. Germline trimming cut 3 bases from V and 6 bases from J; bases unmatched to any gene: 5.